This record covers a single TCR beta chain. Its antigen is unknown. PCR was performed using 60 Vbeta and 13 Jbeta primers. TCRdb keeps only in-frame clones here, not all; method: immunoSEQ multiplex PCR. The sample lists roughly 120,000 clones; 73% were seen once. This entry comes from a study of cytomegalovirus exposure and HLA in healthy donors. Study-level information: An early release of data contained about 85 million unique TCRs, which came from HLA-typed donors. Study-level points and caveats: There were several of the most significant clusters that appeared linked to common viral pathogens in a later analysis. TCR beta chains associated with HLA were, in a later analysis, more clonally expanded than equally common others.

The CDR3 consists of 16 residues. The J segment lost 5 bases and the V segment lost 5 bases, leaving 13 bases of the junction unmatched. Germline V gene data show CDR1 as LNHDA and CDR2 as SQIVND (reference sequence). This chain links TRBV19 with TRBJ1-1; 8 bases are shared with TRBD1. Sequencing used PBMCs. The TCR originated in a woman in her 30s in good health and CMV-seronegative. CDR3 protein: CASSGDLGQGITEAFF. DNA of the CDR3: TGTGCCAGTAGTGGGGACCTAGGACAGGGAATAACTGAAGCTTTCTTT.